This is a list of T cell receptor beta chains from one sample in a study of graft-versus-host responses after intestinal transplantation. Generated by immunoSEQ multiplex PCR, the TCRdb table keeps only in-frame clones and is missing some. The sample shows 21,000 or so clones, 55% to 60% of them seen only once. Sample: alloreactive CD4+ T cells from a mixed lymphocyte reaction culture, taken before intestinal transplant. These receptors were taken from a human patient who received an intestinal transplant. Both conserved end residues are part of each CDR3. The order of the fields is V gene, clone size, D gene, J gene, CDR3 protein, CDR3 DNA. The D gene is left open where the match is weak. Clone size, where shown, is once, few, many, or a class for clones that have expanded.

TRBV19	NA	TRBD1	TRBJ2-7	CASSIATGGLNEQYF	TGTGCCAGTAGTATCGCCACAGGGGGCTTGAACGAGCAGTACTTC
TRBV5-1	few	TRBD1	TRBJ1-1	CASSPQGELAAFF	TGCGCCAGCAGTCCGCAGGGGGAGTTAGCAGCTTTCTTT
TRBV2	NA	TRBD2	TRBJ2-3	CASKGGVSTDTQYF	TGTGCCAGCAAGGGAGGGGTTAGCACAGATACGCAGTATTTT
TRBV7-2	NA	NA	TRBJ2-1	CASSPRYRVEQFF	TGTGCCAGCAGCCCCCGTTACCGAGTGGAGCAGTTCTTC
TRBV19	NA	TRBD2	TRBJ2-1	CASTLLAGSYNEQFF	TGTGCCAGTACCCTACTAGCGGGTTCCTACAATGAGCAGTTCTTC
TRBV19	NA	NA	TRBJ1-2	CASTSRVTGYTF	TGTGCCAGTACCTCCAGGGTAACGGGCTACACCTTC
TRBV5-6	NA	TRBD2	TRBJ2-7	CASSLLSGRKTYEQYF	TGTGCCAGCAGCTTGCTCAGCGGGAGAAAAACCTACGAGCAGTACTTC
TRBV30	NA	NA	TRBJ1-1	CAWSGDLTEAFF	TGTGCCTGGAGCGGGGATCTAACTGAAGCTTTCTTT
TRBV6-6	few	NA	TRBJ1-5	CASTPYGLTNQPQHF	TGTGCCAGCACCCCTTACGGACTGACAAATCAGCCCCAGCATTTT
TRBV5-1	NA	TRBD1	TRBJ2-3	CASSTPGTGITDTQYF	TGCGCCAGCAGCACCCCCGGGACAGGAATTACAGATACGCAGTATTTT
TRBV7-2	NA	TRBD2	TRBJ2-1	CASSLTASGLYNEQFF	TGTGCCAGCAGCTTAACGGCTAGCGGGTTGTACAATGAGCAGTTCTTC
TRBV9	NA	NA	TRBJ1-1	CASSPQVGSYTEAFF	TGTGCCAGCAGCCCCCAAGTGGGCAGCTACACTGAAGCTTTCTTT
TRBV7-2	few	TRBD2	TRBJ2-1	CASSPKGLAEQFF	TGTGCCAGCAGCCCCAAGGGACTAGCGGAGCAGTTCTTC
TRBV19	NA	TRBD1	TRBJ1-5	CASRPGQSYQPQHF	TGTGCCAGTAGACCGGGACAGAGTTATCAGCCCCAGCATTTT
TRBV6-5	medium-sized	NA	TRBJ1-6	CASSFQATPWSPLHF	TGTGCCAGCAGTTTTCAAGCTACGCCGTGGTCACCCCTCCACTTT
TRBV5-1	NA	TRBD2	TRBJ2-5	CASKASGRETQYF	TGCGCCAGCAAAGCTAGCGGGAGGGAGACCCAGTACTTC
TRBV6-5	once	NA	TRBJ1-1	CASSYAGRLNTEAFF	TGTGCCAGCAGTTACGCGGGACGGTTGAACACTGAAGCTTTCTTT
TRBV7-9	few	TRBD2	TRBJ2-7	CASSPRGGQLEEQYF	TGTGCCAGCAGCCCCCGGGGGGGGCAACTAGAGGAGCAGTACTTC
TRBV7-6	few	NA	TRBJ2-6	CASGPGVSSGANVLTF	TGTGCCAGTGGGCCCGGGGTCAGCTCTGGGGCCAACGTCCTGACTTTC
TRBV5-1	NA	TRBD2	TRBJ2-1	CASSLAGHGYEQFF	TGCGCCAGCAGCCTAGCGGGACATGGCTATGAGCAGTTCTTC
TRBV5-1	once	TRBD1	TRBJ1-5	CASSLGPQGARNQPQHF	TGCGCCAGCAGCTTGGGACCCCAGGGGGCGAGGAATCAGCCCCAGCATTTT
TRBV4-1	NA	TRBD2	TRBJ2-1	CASSQDGGLAGGGRLNEQFF	TGCGCCAGCAGCCAAGATGGGGGACTAGCGGGAGGTGGACGATTGAATGAGCAGTTCTTC
TRBV5-1	NA	NA	TRBJ1-1	CASSQRQGNTEAFF	TGCGCCAGCAGCCAGCGTCAGGGGAACACTGAAGCTTTCTTT
TRBV10-3	few	TRBD1	TRBJ2-4	CAISERPGQQDIQYF	TGTGCCATCAGTGAGCGACCGGGACAGCAAGACATTCAGTACTTC
TRBV5-1	NA	NA	TRBJ1-1	CASSLDGQMNTEAFF	TGCGCCAGCAGCTTGGATGGACAGATGAACACTGAAGCTTTCTTT
TRBV5-1	NA	NA	TRBJ1-1	CASSLGTANTEAFF	TGCGCCAGCAGCTTGGGGACAGCGAACACTGAAGCTTTCTTT
TRBV7-9	NA	TRBD1	TRBJ2-6	CASSARTGWGSGANVLTF	TGTGCCAGCAGCGCCCGGACAGGGTGGGGTTCTGGGGCCAACGTCCTGACTTTC
TRBV19	NA	NA	TRBJ1-2	CASSIGGSNYGYTF	TGTGCCAGTAGTATCGGGGGATCTAACTATGGCTACACCTTC
TRBV18	NA	NA	TRBJ1-1	CASSPGSGGTEAFF	TGTGCCAGCTCACCGGGCAGCGGGGGCACTGAAGCTTTCTTT
TRBV2	NA	TRBD2	TRBJ2-7	CASRRLASGGGYEQYF	TGTGCCAGCAGGAGACTAGCGTCTGGAGGGGGGTACGAGCAGTACTTC
TRBV18	few	NA	TRBJ1-1	CASSPSVRENTEAFF	TGTGCCAGCTCACCAAGCGTTCGGGAGAACACTGAAGCTTTCTTT
TRBV6-5	few	NA	TRBJ2-3	CASSQDRITNF	TGTGCCAGCAGTCAAGACAGGATCACGAATTTT
TRBV10-3	NA	NA	TRBJ2-3	CAISPGRLSTDTQYF	TGTGCCATCAGTCCTGGGAGGTTAAGCACAGATACGCAGTATTTT
TRBV9	NA	NA	TRBJ1-1	CASSVVGGNTEAFF	TGTGCCAGCAGCGTAGTAGGAGGGAACACTGAAGCTTTCTTT
TRBV18	NA	NA	TRBJ2-7	CASSPGGTLANEQYF	TGTGCCAGCTCACCCGGCGGGACGCTGGCTAACGAGCAGTACTTC
TRBV7-2	NA	TRBD2	TRBJ2-3	CASSLGLATDTQYF	TGTGCCAGCAGCTTAGGACTAGCGACAGATACGCAGTATTTT
TRBV5-4	NA	NA	TRBJ1-2	CASSSRSPPSYGYTF	TGTGCCAGCAGCTCCCGTTCCCCCCCTAGCTATGGCTACACCTTC
TRBV25-1	NA	TRBD1	TRBJ1-2	CASSDTGGANYGYTF	TGTGCCAGCAGTGATACAGGGGGCGCTAACTATGGCTACACCTTC
TRBV11-3	few	TRBD1	TRBJ2-4	CASSKGALGIQYF	TGTGCCAGCAGCAAGGGGGCGTTGGGCATTCAGTACTTC
TRBV18	NA	TRBD1	TRBJ2-7	CASSPFGTGLSYEQYF	TGTGCCAGCTCACCATTTGGGACAGGCCTCTCCTACGAGCAGTACTTC
TRBV5-8	NA	NA	TRBJ1-2	CASSLFGVDYGYTF	TGTGCCAGCAGCTTGTTCGGGGTAGACTATGGCTACACCTTC
TRBV7-9	NA	NA	TRBJ2-1	CASSPISGDNEQFF	TGTGCCAGCAGCCCCATATCCGGGGACAATGAGCAGTTCTTC
TRBV20-1	NA	NA	TRBJ2-7	CSASAPPEQYF	TGCAGTGCTAGTGCACCTCCCGAGCAGTACTTC
TRBV7-6	NA	TRBD2	TRBJ2-5	CASSLGTSVETQYF	TGTGCCAGCAGCTTAGGAACTAGCGTAGAGACCCAGTACTTC
TRBV15	NA	TRBD2	TRBJ2-1	CATSRDQGLAGGGNEQFF	TGTGCCACCAGCAGAGATCAGGGACTAGCGGGAGGGGGGAATGAGCAGTTCTTC
TRBV19	NA	TRBD1	TRBJ1-5	CASRTGGASNQPQHF	TGTGCCAGCCGGACAGGGGGCGCGAGCAATCAGCCCCAGCATTTT
TRBV2	NA	NA	TRBJ1-1	CASSGRLTGMNTEAFF	TGTGCCAGCAGTGGAAGGTTGACAGGAATGAACACTGAAGCTTTCTTT
TRBV19	NA	NA	TRBJ1-1	CASSTRAHTEAFF	TGTGCCAGTAGTACCAGGGCACACACTGAAGCTTTCTTT
TRBV29-1	few	NA	TRBJ1-1	CSVEVGGQNTEAFF	TGCAGCGTTGAAGTTGGCGGACAGAACACTGAAGCTTTCTTT
TRBV27	few	TRBD1	TRBJ2-1	CASRDRVNEQFF	TGTGCCAGTCGGGACAGGGTGAATGAGCAGTTCTTC
TRBV6-6	NA	NA	TRBJ1-5	CASAQVYSNQPQHF	TGTGCCAGCGCCCAGGTTTATAGCAATCAGCCCCAGCATTTT
TRBV11-2	NA	NA	TRBJ2-2	CASSSQSGWNTGELFF	TGTGCCAGCAGCTCCCAATCGGGATGGAACACCGGGGAGCTGTTTTTT
TRBV6-5	few	NA	TRBJ1-1	CASSTRTVGTEAFF	TGTGCCAGCAGTACTAGGACAGTGGGCACTGAAGCTTTCTTT
TRBV18	NA	TRBD2	TRBJ2-3	CASSPAGVPSTDTQYF	TGTGCCAGCTCACCCGCGGGGGTACCTAGCACAGATACGCAGTATTTT
TRBV19	NA	TRBD1	TRBJ1-3	CASNRGSTGNTIYF	TGTGCCAGTAACAGGGGCTCAACTGGAAACACCATATATTTT
TRBV18	NA	NA	TRBJ2-1	CASSLREGGYNEQFF	TGTGCCAGCTCCCTCAGGGAAGGGGGCTACAATGAGCAGTTCTTC
TRBV5-1	NA	NA	TRBJ2-7	CASSKGTATYEQYF	TGCGCCAGCAGCAAAGGGACTGCAACCTACGAGCAGTACTTC
TRBV7-9	NA	NA	TRBJ2-1	CASTVSYNEQFF	TGTGCCAGCACCGTATCCTACAATGAGCAGTTCTTC
TRBV6-5	NA	NA	TRBJ2-7	CASNWGHVHSYEQYF	TGTGCCAGCAACTGGGGACACGTTCACTCCTACGAGCAGTACTTC